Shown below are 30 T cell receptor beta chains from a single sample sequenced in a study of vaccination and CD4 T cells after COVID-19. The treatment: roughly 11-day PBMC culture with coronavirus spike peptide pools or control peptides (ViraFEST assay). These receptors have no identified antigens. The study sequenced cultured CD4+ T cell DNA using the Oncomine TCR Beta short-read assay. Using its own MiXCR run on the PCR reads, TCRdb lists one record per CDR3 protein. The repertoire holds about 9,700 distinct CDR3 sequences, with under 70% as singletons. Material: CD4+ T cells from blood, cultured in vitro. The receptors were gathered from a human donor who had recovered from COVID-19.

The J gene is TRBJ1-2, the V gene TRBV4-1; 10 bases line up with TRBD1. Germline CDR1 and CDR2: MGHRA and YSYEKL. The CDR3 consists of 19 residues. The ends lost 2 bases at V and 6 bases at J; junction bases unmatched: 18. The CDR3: CASSQPKGGQGRGTDGYTF. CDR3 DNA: TGCGCCAGCAGCCAACCTAAGGGGGGACAGGGGCGCGGCACCGATGGCTACACCTTC.

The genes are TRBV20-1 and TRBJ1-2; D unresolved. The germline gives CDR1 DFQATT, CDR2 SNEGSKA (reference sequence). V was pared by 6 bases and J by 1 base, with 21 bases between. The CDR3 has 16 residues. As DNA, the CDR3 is TGCAGTGCCCCTAATGCGAGGTTTCAAATTAACTATGGCTACACCTTC. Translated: CSAPNARFQINYGYTF.

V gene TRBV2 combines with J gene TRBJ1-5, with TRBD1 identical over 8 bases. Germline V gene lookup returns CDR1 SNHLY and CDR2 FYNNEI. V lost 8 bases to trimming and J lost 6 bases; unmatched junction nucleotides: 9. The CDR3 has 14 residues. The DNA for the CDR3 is TGTGCCAGCGAATCGGACAGGGAGGGTCAGCCCCAGCATTTT. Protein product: CASESDREGQPQHF.

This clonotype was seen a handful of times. CDR3 nucleotide sequence: TGCAGTGCTTCCCTGAGTCTCGCGGGCAGGGAGGCCTATGGCTACACCTTC. Its translation: CSASLSLAGREAYGYTF. This chain uses TRBV20-1 with TRBJ1-2, with a weak D call TRBD1 (5 bases). Trimming took 5 bases from V and 4 from J, leaving 26 bases between them. The CDR3 extends over 17 amino acids. Germline CDR1 DFQATT, CDR2 SNEGSKA (reference sequence).

The CDR3 DNA is TGTGCCAGCTCACGTACAGGCTACGAGCAGTACTTC. Amino acid sequence: CASSRTGYEQYF. J is TRBJ2-1 and V is TRBV18; D may be TRBD1 (5 bases). TRBJ2-7 explains the end of the DNA better; the J call may be wrong. The CDR3 sequence is 12 residues long. CDR1 and CDR2 (germline): KGHSH, LQKENI.

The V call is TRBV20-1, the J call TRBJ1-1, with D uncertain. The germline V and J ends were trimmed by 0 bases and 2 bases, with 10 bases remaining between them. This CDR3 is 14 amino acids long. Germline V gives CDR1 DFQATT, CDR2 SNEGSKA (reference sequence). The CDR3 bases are TGCAGTGCTAGAGATATAAGGGCAAACACTGAAGCTTTCTTT. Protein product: CSARDIRANTEAFF.

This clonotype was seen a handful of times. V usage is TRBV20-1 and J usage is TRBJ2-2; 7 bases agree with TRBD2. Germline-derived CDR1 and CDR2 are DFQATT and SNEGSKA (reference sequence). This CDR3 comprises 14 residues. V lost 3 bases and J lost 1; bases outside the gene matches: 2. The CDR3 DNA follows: TGCAGTGCTAGGGGAGGGGTGAACACCGGGGAGCTGTTTTTT. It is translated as CSARGGVNTGELFF.

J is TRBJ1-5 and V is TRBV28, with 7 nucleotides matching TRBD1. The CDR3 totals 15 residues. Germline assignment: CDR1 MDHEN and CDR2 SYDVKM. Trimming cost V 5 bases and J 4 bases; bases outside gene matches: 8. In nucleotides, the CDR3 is TGTGCCAGCAGTCCTACCGGACAGGCAAATCAGCCCCAGCATTTT. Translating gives CASSPTGQANQPQHF. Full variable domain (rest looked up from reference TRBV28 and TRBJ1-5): DVKVTQSSRYLVKRTGEKVFLECVQDMDHENMFWYRQDPGLGLRLIYFSYDVKMKEKGDIPEGYSVSREKKERFSLILESASTNQTSMYLCASSPTGQANQPQHFGDGTRLSIL.

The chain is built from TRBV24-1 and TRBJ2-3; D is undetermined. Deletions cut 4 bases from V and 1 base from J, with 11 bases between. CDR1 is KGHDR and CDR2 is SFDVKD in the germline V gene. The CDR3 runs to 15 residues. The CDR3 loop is CATSDPIDRTDTQYF. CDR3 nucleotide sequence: TGTGCCACCAGTGACCCAATCGACCGCACAGATACGCAGTATTTT.

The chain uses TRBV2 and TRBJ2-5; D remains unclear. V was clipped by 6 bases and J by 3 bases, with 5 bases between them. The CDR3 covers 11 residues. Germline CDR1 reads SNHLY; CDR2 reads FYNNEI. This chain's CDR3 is CASSLKETQYF. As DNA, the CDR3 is TGTGCCAGCAGCTTAAAAGAGACCCAGTACTTC.

DNA for the CDR3: TGTGCCAGCAGTCCGCTAGCTAGCGGGGGAAGTACGCAGTATTTT. The encoded protein is CASSPLASGGSTQYF. The chain links TRBV12-3 or TRBV12-4 to TRBJ2-3, with 10 positions matching TRBD2. CDR3 length: 15 residues. V was pared by 5 bases and J by 8 bases, with 10 bases of the junction left unmatched.

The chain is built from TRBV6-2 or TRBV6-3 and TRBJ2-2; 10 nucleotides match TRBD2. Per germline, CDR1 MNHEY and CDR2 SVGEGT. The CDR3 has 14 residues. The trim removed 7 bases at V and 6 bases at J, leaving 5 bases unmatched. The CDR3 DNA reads TGTGCCAGCACTGCTAGCGGGGGTCCCGGGGAGCTGTTTTTT. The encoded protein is CASTASGGPGELFF.

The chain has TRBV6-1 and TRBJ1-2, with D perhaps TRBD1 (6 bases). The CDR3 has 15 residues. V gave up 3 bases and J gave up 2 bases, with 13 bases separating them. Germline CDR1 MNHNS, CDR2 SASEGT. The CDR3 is CASSDAGGANYGYTF. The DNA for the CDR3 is TGTGCCAGCAGTGATGCCGGGGGGGCCAACTATGGCTACACCTTC.

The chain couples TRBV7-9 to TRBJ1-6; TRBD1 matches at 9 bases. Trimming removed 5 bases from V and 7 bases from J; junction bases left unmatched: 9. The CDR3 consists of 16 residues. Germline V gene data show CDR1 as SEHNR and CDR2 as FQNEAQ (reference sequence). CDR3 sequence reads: CASSAGTGTDNSPLHF. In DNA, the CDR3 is TGTGCCAGCAGCGCGGGGACAGGGACTGACAATTCACCCCTCCACTTT.

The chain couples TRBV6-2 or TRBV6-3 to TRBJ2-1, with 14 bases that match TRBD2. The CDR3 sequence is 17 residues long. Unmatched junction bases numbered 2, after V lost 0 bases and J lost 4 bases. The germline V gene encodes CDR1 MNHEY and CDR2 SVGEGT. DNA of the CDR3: TGTGCCAGCAGTTACTCGAGACTAGCGGGAGGGTACAATGAGCAGTTCTTC. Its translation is CASSYSRLAGGYNEQFF.

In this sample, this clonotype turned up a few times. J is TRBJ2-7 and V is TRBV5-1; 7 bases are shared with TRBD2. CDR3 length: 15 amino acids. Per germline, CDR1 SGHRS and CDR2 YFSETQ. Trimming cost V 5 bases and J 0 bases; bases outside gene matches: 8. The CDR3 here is CASRGGLEASYEQYF. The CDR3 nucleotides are TGCGCCAGCAGGGGTGGACTAGAAGCCTCCTACGAGCAGTACTTC.

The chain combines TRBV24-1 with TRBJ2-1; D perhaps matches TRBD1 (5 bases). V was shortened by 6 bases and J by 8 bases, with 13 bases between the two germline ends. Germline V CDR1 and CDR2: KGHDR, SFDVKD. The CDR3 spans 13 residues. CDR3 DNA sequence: TGTGCCACCAGTAAGGACACCTATTATGAGCAGTTCTTC. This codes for CATSKDTYYEQFF.

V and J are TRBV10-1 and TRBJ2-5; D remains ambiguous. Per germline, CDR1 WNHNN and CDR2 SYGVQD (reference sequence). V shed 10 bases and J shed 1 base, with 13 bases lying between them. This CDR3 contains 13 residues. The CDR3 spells CATSEGLQETQYF. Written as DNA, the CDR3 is TGCGCCACCTCCGAAGGTCTCCAAGAGACCCAGTACTTC.

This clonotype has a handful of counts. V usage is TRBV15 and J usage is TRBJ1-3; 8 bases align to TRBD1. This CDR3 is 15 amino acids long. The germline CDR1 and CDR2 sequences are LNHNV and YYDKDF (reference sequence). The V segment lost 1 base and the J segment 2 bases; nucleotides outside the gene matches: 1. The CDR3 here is CATSRVDRAGNTIYF. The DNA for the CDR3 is TGTGCCACCAGCAGAGTGGACAGGGCTGGAAACACCATATATTTT.

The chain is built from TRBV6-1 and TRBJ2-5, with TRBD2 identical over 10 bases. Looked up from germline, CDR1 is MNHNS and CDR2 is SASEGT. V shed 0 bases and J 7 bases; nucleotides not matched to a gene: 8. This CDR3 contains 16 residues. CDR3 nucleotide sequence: TGTGCCAGCAGTGAAGCGCTCGGTCTAGCGGGGGTGACCCAGTACTTC. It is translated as CASSEALGLAGVTQYF.

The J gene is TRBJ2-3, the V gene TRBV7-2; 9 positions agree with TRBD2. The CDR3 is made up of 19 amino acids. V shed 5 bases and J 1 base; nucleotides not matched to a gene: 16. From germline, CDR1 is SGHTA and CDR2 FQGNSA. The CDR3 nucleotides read TGTGCCAGCAGCCTGCTGGGCGGGGGGGTTCAACGGGGCACAGATACGCAGTATTTT. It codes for CASSLLGGGVQRGTDTQYF.

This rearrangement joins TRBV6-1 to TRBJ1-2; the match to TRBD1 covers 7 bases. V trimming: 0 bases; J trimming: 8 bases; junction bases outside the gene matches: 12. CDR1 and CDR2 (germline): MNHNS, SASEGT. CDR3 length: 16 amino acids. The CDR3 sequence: CASSEASAGGLRGYTF. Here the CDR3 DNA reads TGTGCCAGCAGTGAAGCGTCGGCAGGGGGTTTGCGCGGCTACACCTTC.

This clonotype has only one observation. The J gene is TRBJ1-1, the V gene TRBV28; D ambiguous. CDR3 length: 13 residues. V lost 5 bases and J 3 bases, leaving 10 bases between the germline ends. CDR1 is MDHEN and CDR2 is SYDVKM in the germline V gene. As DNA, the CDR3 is TGTGCCAGCAGTACCCCCGCATACACTGAAGCTTTCTTT. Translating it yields CASSTPAYTEAFF.

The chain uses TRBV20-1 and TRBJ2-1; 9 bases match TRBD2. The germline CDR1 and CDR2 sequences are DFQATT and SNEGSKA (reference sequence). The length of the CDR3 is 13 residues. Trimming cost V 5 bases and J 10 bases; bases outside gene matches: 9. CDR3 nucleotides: TGCAGTGCTCGGCTAGCGGGGTCGAGGGAGCAGTTCTTC. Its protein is CSARLAGSREQFF.

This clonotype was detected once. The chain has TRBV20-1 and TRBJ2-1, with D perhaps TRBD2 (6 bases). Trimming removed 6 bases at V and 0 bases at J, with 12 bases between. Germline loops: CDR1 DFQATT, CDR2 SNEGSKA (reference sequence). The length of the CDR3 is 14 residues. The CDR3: CSATRGRSYNEQFF. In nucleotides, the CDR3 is TGCAGTGCCACGCGGGGCCGCTCCTACAATGAGCAGTTCTTC.

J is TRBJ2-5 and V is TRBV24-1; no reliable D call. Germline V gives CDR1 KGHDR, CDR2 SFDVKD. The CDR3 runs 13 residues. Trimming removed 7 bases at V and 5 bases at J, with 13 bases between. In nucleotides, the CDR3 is TGTGCCACCAGGTCTCGACCTCGGGAGACCCAGTACTTC. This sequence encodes CATRSRPRETQYF.

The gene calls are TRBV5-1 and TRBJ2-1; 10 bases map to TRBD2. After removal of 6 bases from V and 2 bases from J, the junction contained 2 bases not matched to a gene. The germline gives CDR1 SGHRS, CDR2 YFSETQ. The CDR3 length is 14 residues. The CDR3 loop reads CASNSGGTYNEQFF. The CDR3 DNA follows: TGCGCCAGCAATAGCGGGGGGACCTACAATGAGCAGTTCTTC.

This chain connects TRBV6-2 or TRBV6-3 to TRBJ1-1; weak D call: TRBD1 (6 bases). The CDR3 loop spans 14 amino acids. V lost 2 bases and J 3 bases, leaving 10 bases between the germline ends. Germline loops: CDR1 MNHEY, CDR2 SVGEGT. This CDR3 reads CASSYGGAYTEAFF. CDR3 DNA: TGTGCCAGCAGTTACGGGGGGGCTTACACTGAAGCTTTCTTT.

The CDR3 spells CASSPTGVGEKLFF. In nucleotides, the CDR3 is TGCGCCAGCAGCCCGACAGGGGTGGGAGAAAAACTGTTTTTT. The chain couples TRBV4-1 to TRBJ1-4, with TRBD1 matching 8 bases. The germline V gene has CDR1 MGHRA and CDR2 YSYEKL. This CDR3 is 14 amino acids long. J gave up 8 bases and V 4 bases, and 6 bases lay outside the gene matches.

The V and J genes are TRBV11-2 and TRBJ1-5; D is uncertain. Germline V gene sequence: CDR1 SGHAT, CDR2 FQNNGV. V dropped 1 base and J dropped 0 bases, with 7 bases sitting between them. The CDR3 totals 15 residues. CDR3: CASSLGDYSNQPQHF. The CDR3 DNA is TGTGCCAGCAGCTTAGGAGATTATAGCAATCAGCCCCAGCATTTT.